These T cell receptor beta chains were read from a single sample in a study of beta chain features in type 1 diabetes. The method was immunoSEQ multiplex PCR; TCRdb's version includes in-frame clones alone and lacks a portion of them. Of around 690,000 clones detected, 9.5% to 15% appear once; the ten largest clones hold 0.095% to 0.15%. Sequenced sample: naive CD4+ T cells from blood. All receptors derive from a man aged 25 to 45 with type 1 diabetes. Each CDR3 is given with its conserved first and last residue. D genes are given only for firm matches. Clone size is stated in some rows and not others, as once, few, many or a class when expanded.

d_gene: -; j_gene: TRBJ1-5; abundance: -; v_gene: TRBV18; CDR3nt: TGTGCCAGCTCACCGGTTCAGGGTACTCCGCCCCAGCATTTT; CDR3aa: CASSPVQGTPPQHF
d_gene: -; j_gene: TRBJ1-2; abundance: once; v_gene: TRBV11-2; CDR3nt: TGTGCCAGCAGCTTCGGGACGGTAGCTAACTATGGCTACACCTTC; CDR3aa: CASSFGTVANYGYTF
d_gene: TRBD1; j_gene: TRBJ2-5; abundance: few; v_gene: TRBV14; CDR3nt: TGTGCCAGCAGCATCGGGACAGGGCTTCGGGAGACCCAGTACTTC; CDR3aa: CASSIGTGLRETQYF
d_gene: TRBD2; j_gene: TRBJ2-1; abundance: -; v_gene: TRBV5-1; CDR3nt: TGCGCCAGCAGCTTGGCAGCGGGGGAAAATGAGCAGTTCTTC; CDR3aa: CASSLAAGENEQFF
d_gene: -; j_gene: TRBJ1-5; abundance: -; v_gene: TRBV6-5; CDR3nt: TGTGCCAGCAGTTACTCCCCAACTAGCAATCAGCCCCAGCATTTT; CDR3aa: CASSYSPTSNQPQHF
d_gene: TRBD1; j_gene: TRBJ2-7; abundance: -; v_gene: TRBV28; CDR3nt: TGTGCCAGCAGTTTATTGGGGACAGGGAACTACGAGCAGTACTTC; CDR3aa: CASSLLGTGNYEQYF
d_gene: -; j_gene: TRBJ2-2; abundance: -; v_gene: TRBV10-3; CDR3nt: TGTGCCATCAGTGCATTGGTAACGAACACCGGGGAGCTGTTTTTT; CDR3aa: CAISALVTNTGELFF
d_gene: -; j_gene: TRBJ1-2; abundance: -; v_gene: TRBV10-3; CDR3nt: TGTGCCATTTCCACGGGGGCAGATGGCTACACCTTC; CDR3aa: CAISTGADGYTF
d_gene: TRBD1; j_gene: TRBJ1-1; abundance: -; v_gene: TRBV4-3; CDR3nt: TGCGCCAGCAGCCTCTCCGGGACAGCGAACACTGAAGCTTTCTTT; CDR3aa: CASSLSGTANTEAFF
d_gene: -; j_gene: TRBJ2-4; abundance: few; v_gene: TRBV14; CDR3nt: TGTGCCAGCAGCCAAACCACACCCAGGGACATTCAGTACTTC; CDR3aa: CASSQTTPRDIQYF
d_gene: -; j_gene: TRBJ1-1; abundance: few; v_gene: TRBV5-4; CDR3nt: TGTGCCAGCAGCTTGGGGTCTGATTCACTTAGTTTTAGAGCTTTCTTT; CDR3aa: CASSLGSDSLSFRAFF
d_gene: -; j_gene: TRBJ1-5; abundance: few; v_gene: TRBV30; CDR3nt: TGTGCCTGGAGTGTAGCCAGTTATAATAGCAATCAGCCCCAGCATTTT; CDR3aa: CAWSVASYNSNQPQHF
d_gene: -; j_gene: TRBJ1-5; abundance: few; v_gene: TRBV5-1; CDR3nt: TGCGCCAGCAGCTTGGAGACGGGAATCCAGCCCCAGCATTTT; CDR3aa: CASSLETGIQPQHF
d_gene: -; j_gene: TRBJ2-6; abundance: few; v_gene: TRBV9; CDR3nt: TGTGCCAGCAGCGCCGGCCATGGGGGGGCCAACGTCCTGACTTTC; CDR3aa: CASSAGHGGANVLTF